This T cell receptor (beta chain) was identified in a study of blood T cells in healthy people across ages. Whole-study findings and limits: Compared with aged donors, long-lived donors showed fewer expanded clones, suggesting selection.

Concerning this clonotype itself: Its antigen is as yet unknown.

For the second PCR, which ran for about 7 to 11 cycles, a sample-barcoded 5' primer and a J-beta primer mix were used. TCRdb called the 5' RACE reads again in MiXCR, with one record for every CDR3 protein. The data show more than 500,000 distinct CDR3 sequences, with 25% to 30% seen just once and less than 20% held by the top ten. Looked up from germline, CDR1 is PRHDT and CDR2 is FYEKMQ (reference sequence). This CDR3 is 15 amino acids long. The junction had 6 bases not matched to a gene; V was cut back by 5 bases and J by 5 bases. The TCR was taken from a woman in her sixties or seventies in good health. This chain links TRBV13 with TRBJ2-1; 10 nucleotides line up with TRBD1. Sequenced: blood. DNA for the CDR3: TGTGCCAGCAGCCCGCTGGGACAGGGGAACAATGAGCAGTTCTTC. This translates into CASSPLGQGNNEQFF.